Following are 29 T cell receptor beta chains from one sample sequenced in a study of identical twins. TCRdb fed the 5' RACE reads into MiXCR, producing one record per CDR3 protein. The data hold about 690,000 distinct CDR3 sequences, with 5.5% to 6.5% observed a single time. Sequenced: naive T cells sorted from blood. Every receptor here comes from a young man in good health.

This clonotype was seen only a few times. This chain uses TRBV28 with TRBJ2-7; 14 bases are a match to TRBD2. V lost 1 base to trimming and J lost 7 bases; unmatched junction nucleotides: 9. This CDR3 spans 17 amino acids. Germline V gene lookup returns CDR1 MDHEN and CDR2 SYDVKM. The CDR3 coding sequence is TGTGCCAGCAGTTTATTTGGGACTAGCGGGAGAACGGGGGAGCAGTACGTC. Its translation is CASSLFGTSGRTGEQYV.

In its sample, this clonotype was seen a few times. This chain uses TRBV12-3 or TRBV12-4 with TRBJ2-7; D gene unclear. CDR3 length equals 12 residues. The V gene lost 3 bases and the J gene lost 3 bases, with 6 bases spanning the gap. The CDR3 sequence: CASSFDYYEQYV. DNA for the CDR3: TGTGCCAGCAGTTTCGATTACTACGAGCAGTACGTC.

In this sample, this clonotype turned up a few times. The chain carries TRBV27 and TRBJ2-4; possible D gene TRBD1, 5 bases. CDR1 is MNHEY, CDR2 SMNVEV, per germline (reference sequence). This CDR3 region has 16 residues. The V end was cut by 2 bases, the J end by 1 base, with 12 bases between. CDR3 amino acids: CASSLGAPGAKNIQYF. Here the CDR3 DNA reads TGTGCCAGCAGTTTAGGGGCCCCCGGGGCCAAAAACATTCAGTACTTC.

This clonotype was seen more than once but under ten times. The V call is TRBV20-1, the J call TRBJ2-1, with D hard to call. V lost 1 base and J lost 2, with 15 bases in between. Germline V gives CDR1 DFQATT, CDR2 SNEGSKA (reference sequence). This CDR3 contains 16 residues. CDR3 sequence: CSARGDGRAAYNEQFF. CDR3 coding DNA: TGCAGTGCTAGAGGGGATGGGCGCGCCGCCTACAATGAGCAGTTCTTC.

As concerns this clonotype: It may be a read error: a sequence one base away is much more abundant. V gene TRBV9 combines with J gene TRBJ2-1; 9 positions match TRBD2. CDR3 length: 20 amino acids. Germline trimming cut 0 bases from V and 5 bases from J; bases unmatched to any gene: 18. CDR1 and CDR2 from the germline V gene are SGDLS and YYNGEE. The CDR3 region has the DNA TGTGCCAGCAGCGTAGTACAGCCGGGGTTGATTAGCGGGAGAGACAATGAGCAGTTCTTC. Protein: CASSVVQPGLISGRDNEQFF. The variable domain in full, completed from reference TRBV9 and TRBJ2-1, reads DSGVTQTPKHLITATGQRVTLRCSPRSGDLSVYWYQQSLDQGLQFLIQYYNGEERAKGNILERFSAQQFPDLHSELNLSSLELGDSALYFCASSVVQPGLISGRDNEQFFGPGTRLTVL.

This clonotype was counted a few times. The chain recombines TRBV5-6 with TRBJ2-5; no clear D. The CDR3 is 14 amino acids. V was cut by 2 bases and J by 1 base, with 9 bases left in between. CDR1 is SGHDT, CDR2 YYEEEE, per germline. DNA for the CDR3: TGTGCCAGCAGCTTAGATGCGGTCCAAGAGACCCAGTACTTC. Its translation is CASSLDAVQETQYF. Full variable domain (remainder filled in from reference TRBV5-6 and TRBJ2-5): DAGVTQSPTHLIKTRGQQVTLRCSPKSGHDTVSWYQQALGQGPQFIFQYYEEEERQRGNFPDRFSGHQFPNYSSELNVNALLLGDSALYLCASSLDAVQETQYFGPGTRLLVL.

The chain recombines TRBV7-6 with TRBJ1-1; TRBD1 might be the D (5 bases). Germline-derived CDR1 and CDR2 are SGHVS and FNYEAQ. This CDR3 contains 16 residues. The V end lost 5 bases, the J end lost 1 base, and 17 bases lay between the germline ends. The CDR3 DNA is TGTGCCAGCAGCCCAACCGGGGGGTCTGCGAACACTGAAGCTTTCTTT. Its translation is CASSPTGGSANTEAFF. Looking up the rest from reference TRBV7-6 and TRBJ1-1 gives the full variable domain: GAGVSQSPRYKVTKRGQDVALRCDPISGHVSLYWYRQALGQGPEFLTYFNYEAQQDKSGLPNDRFSAERPEGSISTLTIQRTEQRDSAMYRCASSPTGGSANTEAFFGQGTRLTVV.

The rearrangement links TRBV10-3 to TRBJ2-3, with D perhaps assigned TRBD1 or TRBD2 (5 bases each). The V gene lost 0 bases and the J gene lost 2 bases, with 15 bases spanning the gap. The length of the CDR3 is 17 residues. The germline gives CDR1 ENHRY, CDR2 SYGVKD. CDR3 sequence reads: CAISESTGTSPTDTQYF. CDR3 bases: TGTGCCATCAGTGAGTCGACCGGGACGTCCCCCACAGATACGCAGTATTTT.

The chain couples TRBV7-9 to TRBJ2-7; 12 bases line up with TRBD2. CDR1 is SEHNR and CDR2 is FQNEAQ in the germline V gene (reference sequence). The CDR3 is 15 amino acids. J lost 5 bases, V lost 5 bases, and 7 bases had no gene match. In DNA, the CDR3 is TGTGCCAGCAGCCTTCTAGCGGGAGGGCCCAACGAGCAGTACGTC. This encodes CASSLLAGGPNEQYV.

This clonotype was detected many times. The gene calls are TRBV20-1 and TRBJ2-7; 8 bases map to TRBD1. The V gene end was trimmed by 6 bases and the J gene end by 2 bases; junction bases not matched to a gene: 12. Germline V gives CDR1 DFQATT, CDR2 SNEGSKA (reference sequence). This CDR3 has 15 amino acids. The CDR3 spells CSAIRRQGTTYEQYF. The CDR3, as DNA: TGCAGTGCCATAAGGCGACAGGGGACGACCTACGAGCAGTACTTC.

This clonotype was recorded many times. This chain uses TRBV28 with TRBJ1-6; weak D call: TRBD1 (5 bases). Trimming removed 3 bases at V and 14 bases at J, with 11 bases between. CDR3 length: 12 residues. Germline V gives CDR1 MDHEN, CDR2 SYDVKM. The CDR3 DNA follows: TGTGCCAGCAGTTTCGTCCGCAGGGCCCTCCACTTT. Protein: CASSFVRRALHF.

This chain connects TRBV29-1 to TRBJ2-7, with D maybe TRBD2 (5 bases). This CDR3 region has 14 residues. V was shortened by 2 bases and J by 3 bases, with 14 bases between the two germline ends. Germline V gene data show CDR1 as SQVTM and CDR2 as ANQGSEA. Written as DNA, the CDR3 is TGCAGCGTTGAATTAGGAGGAAGAATCTACGAGCAGTACTTC. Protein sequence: CSVELGGRIYEQYF.

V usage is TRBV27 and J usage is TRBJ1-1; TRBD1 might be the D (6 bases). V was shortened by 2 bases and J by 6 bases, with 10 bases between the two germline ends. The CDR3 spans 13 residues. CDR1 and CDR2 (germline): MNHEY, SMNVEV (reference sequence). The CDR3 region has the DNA TGTGCCAGCAGTTTAGGGGGCCCGGCTGAAGCTTTCTTT. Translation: CASSLGGPAEAFF.

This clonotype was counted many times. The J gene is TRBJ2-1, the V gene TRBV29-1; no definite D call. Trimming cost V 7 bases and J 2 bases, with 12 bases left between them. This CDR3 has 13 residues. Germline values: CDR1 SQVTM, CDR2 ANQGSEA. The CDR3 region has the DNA TGCAGCGCTGAGAGGTCCACCTACAATGAGCAGTTCTTC. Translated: CSAERSTYNEQFF.

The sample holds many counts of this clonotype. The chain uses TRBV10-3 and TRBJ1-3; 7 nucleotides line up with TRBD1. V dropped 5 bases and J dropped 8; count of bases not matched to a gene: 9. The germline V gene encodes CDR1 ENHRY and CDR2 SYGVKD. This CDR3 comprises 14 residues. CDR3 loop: CAISHQGERDTIYF. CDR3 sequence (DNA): TGTGCCATCAGTCATCAGGGGGAGAGGGACACCATATATTTT.

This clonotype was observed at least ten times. As DNA, the CDR3 is TGTGCCAGCAGCTTAGCCGGGACCAGCGTACAGCCCCAGCATTTT. This translates into CASSLAGTSVQPQHF. This chain joins TRBV7-2 and TRBJ1-5, with D perhaps TRBD1 (5 bases). The CDR3 runs 15 residues. Trimming cost V 0 bases and J 7 bases, with 13 bases left between them. Germline values: CDR1 SGHTA, CDR2 FQGNSA.

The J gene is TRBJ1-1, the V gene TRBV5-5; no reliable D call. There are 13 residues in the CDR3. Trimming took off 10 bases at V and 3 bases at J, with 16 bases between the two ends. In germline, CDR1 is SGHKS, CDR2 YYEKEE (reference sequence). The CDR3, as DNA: TGTGCCGGAGCGTTGGGGTTCGACACTGAAGCTTTCTTT. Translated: CAGALGFDTEAFF.

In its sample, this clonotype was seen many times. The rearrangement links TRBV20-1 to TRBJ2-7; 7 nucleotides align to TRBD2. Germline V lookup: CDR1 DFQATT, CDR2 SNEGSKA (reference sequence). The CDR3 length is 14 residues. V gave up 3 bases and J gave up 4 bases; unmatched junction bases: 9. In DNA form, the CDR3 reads TGCAGTGCTAGGCTGGCGGGAGTAGTATACGAGCAGTACTTC. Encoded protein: CSARLAGVVYEQYF.

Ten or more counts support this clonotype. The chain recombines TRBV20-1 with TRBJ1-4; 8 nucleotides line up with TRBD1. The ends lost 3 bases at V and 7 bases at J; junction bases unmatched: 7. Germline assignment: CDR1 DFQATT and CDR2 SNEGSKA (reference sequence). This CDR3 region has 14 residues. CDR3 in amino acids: CSARPTGDSEKLFF. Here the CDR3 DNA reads TGCAGTGCTAGGCCGACAGGGGATAGTGAAAAACTGTTTTTT.

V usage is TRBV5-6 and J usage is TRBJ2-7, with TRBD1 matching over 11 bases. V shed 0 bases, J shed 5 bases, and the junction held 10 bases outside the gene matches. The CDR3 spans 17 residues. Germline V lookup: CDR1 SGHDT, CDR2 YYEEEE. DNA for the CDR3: TGTGCCAGCAGCTTGGAGGGACAGGGGGGCAGCTTAGACGAGCAGTACGTC. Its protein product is CASSLEGQGGSLDEQYV.

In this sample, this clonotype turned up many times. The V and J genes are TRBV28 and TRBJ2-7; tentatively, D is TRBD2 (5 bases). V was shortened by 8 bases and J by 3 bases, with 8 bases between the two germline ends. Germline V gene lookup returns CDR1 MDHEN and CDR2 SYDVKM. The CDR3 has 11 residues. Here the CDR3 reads CASAGGYEQYF. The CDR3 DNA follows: TGTGCCAGCGCGGGCGGCTACGAGCAGTACTTC.

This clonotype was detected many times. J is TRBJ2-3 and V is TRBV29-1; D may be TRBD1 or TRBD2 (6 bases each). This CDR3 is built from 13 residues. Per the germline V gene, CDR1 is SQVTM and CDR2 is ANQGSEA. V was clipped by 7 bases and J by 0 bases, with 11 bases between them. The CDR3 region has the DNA TGCAGCGCCGGGGGCACTAGCACAGATACGCAGTATTTT. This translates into CSAGGTSTDTQYF.

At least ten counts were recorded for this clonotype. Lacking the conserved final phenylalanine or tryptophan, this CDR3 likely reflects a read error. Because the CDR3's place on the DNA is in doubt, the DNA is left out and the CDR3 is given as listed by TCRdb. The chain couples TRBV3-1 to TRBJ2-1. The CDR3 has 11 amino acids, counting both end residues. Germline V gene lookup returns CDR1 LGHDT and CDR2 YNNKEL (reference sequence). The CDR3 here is CASSPPGLVLS.

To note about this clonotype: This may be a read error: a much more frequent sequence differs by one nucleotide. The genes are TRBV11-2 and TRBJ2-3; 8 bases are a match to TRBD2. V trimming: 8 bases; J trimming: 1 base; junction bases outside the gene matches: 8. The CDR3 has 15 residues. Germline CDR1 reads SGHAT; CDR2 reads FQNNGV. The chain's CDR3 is CASGSRLARTDTQYF. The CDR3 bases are TGTGCCAGCGGCTCCAGACTAGCGCGCACAGATACGCAGTATTTT.

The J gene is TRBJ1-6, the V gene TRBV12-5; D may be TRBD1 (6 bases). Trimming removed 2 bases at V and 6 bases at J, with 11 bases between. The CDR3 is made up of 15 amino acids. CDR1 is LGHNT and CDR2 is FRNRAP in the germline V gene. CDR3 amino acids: CASGLRGGSNSPLHF. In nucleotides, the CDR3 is TGTGCTAGTGGTTTGAGAGGGGGAAGTAATTCACCCCTCCACTTT. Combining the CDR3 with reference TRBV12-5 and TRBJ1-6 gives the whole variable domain DARVTQTPRHKVTEMGQEVTMRCQPILGHNTVFWYRQTMMQGLELLAYFRNRAPLDDSGMPKDRFSAEMPDATLATLKIQPSEPRDSAVYFCASGLRGGSNSPLHFGNGTRLTVT.

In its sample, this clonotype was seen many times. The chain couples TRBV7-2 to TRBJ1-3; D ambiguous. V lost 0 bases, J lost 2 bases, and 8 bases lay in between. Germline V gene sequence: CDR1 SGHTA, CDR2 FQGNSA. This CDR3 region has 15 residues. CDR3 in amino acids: CASSLADPPGNTIYF. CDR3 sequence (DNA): TGTGCCAGCAGCTTAGCCGACCCCCCTGGAAACACCATATATTTT.

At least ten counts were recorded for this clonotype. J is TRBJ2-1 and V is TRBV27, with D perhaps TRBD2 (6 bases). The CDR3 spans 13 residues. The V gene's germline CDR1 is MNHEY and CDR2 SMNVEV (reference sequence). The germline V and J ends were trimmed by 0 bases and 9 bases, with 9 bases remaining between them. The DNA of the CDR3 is TGTGCCAGCAGTTTATCCGGGAGCTTTGAGCAGTTCTTC. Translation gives CASSLSGSFEQFF.

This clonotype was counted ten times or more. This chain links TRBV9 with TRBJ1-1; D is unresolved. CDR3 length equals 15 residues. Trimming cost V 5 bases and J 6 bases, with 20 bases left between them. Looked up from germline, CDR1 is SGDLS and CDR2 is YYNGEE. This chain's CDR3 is CASSHDVKIGAEAFF. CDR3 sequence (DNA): TGTGCCAGCAGTCATGACGTGAAAATTGGGGCTGAAGCTTTCTTT.

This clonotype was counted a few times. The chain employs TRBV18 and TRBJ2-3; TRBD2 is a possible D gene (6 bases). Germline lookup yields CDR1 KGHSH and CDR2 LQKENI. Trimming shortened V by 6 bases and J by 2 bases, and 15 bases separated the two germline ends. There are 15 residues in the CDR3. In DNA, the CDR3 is TGTGCCAGCTCCCCCCGGACGGGAGACACAGATACGCAGTATTTT. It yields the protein CASSPRTGDTDTQYF.